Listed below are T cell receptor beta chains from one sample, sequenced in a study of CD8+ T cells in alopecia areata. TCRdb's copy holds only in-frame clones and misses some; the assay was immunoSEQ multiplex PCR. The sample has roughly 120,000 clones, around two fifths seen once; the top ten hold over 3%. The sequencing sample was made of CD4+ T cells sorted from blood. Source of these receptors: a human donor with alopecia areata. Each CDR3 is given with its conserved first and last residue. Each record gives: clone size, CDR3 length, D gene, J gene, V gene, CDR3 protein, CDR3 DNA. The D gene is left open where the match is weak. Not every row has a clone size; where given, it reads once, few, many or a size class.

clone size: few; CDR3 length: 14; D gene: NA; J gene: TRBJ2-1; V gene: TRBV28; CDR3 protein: CASRLQSRENEQFF; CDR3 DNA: TGTGCCAGCAGGCTCCAAAGCCGGGAGAATGAGCAGTTCTTC
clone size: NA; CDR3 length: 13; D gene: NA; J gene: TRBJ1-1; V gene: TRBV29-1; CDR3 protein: CSVAGQMNTEAFF; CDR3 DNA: TGCAGCGTTGCCGGACAGATGAACACTGAAGCTTTCTTT
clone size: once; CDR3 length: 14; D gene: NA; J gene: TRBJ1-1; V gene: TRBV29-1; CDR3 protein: CSVGSGTTNTEAFF; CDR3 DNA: TGCAGCGTTGGCTCTGGGACAACGAACACTGAAGCTTTCTTT
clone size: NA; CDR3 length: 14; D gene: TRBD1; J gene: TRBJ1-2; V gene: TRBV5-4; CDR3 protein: CASSYYRGDYGYTF; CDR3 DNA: TGTGCCAGCAGCTATTACAGGGGAGACTATGGCTACACCTTC
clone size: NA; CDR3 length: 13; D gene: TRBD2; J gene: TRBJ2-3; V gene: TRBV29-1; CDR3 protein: CSVEETGGDTQYF; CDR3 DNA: TGCAGCGTTGAAGAAACGGGGGGGGATACGCAGTATTTT
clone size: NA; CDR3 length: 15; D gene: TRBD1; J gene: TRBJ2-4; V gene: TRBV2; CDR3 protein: CASTRTGTGQNIQYF; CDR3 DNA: TGTGCCAGCACTCGAACCGGGACAGGGCAAAACATTCAGTACTTC
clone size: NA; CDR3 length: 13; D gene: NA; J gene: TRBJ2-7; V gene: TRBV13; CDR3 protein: CASSLDTVYEQYF; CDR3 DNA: TGTGCCAGCAGCTTAGATACCGTATACGAGCAGTACTTC
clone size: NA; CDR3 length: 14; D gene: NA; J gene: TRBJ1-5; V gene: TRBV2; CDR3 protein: CASTGIYSNQPQHF; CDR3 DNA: TGTGCCAGCACAGGGATCTATAGCAATCAGCCCCAGCATTTT
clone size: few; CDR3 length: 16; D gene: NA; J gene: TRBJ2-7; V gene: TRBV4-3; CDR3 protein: CASSQARTRVSYEQYF; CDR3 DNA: TGCGCCAGCAGCCAAGCCCGGACAAGGGTCTCCTACGAGCAGTACTTC
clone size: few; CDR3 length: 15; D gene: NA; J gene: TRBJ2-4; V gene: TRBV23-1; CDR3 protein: CASSQSRLAKNIQYF; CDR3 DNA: TGCGCCAGCAGTCAATCCCGGTTAGCCAAAAACATTCAGTACTTC
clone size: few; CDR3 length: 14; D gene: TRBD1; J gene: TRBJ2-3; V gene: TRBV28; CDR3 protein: CASSPRTGLNTQYF; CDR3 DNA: TGTGCCAGCAGTCCCAGGACAGGGTTGAATACGCAGTATTTT
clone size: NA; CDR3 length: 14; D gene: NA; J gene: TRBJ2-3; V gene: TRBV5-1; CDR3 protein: CASRGTSSTDTQYF; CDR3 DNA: TGCGCCAGCAGGGGAACGAGCAGCACAGATACGCAGTATTTT
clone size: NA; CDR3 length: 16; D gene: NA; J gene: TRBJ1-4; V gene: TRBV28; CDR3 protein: CASSFQSSSGGEKLFF; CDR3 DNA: TGTGCCAGCAGTTTTCAATCTTCGTCCGGAGGGGAAAAACTGTTTTTT
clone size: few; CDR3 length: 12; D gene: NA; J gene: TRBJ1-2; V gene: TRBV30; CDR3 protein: CAWSVNREGYTF; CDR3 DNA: TGTGCCTGGAGTGTAAACAGGGAAGGCTACACCTTC
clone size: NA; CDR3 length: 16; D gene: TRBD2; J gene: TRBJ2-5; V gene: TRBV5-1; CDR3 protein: CASSLTSGSLQETQYF; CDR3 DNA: TGCGCCAGCAGCTTGACTAGCGGGTCCCTCCAAGAGACCCAGTACTTC
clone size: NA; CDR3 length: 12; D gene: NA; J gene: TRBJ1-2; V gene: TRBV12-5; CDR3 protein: CASGFSGYGYTF; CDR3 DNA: TGTGCTAGTGGTTTTAGTGGATATGGCTACACCTTC
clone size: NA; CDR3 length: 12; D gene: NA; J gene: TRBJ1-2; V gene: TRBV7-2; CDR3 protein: CASSLLGYGYTF; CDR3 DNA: TGTGCCAGCAGCTTATTAGGCTATGGCTACACCTTC
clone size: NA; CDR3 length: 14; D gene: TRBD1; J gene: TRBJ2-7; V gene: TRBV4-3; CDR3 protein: CASSQRTGGDEQYF; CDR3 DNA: TGCGCCAGCAGCCAGCGGACAGGGGGCGACGAGCAGTACTTC